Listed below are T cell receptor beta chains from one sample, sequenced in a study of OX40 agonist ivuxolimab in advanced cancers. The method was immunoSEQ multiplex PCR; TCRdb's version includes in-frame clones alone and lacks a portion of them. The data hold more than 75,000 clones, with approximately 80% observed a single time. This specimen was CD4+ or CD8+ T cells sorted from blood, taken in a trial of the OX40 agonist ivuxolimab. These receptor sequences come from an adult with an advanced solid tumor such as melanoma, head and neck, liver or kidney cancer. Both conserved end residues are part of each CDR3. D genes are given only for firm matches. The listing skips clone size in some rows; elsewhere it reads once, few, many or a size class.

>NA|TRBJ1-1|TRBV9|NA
TGTGCCAGCAGCGTCGACGGTAACACTGAAGCTTTCTTT
CASSVDGNTEAFF
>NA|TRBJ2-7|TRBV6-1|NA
TGTGCCAGCAGTTCAGGACAGTCCTCCTACGAGCAGTACTTC
CASSSGQSSYEQYF
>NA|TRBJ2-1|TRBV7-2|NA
TGTGCCAGCAGCTTAGCGCTAAACAGGGTAGGGCATGAGCAGTTCTTC
CASSLALNRVGHEQFF
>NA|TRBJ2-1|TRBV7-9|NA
TGTGCCAGCAGCCCCGTAACTCACAATGAGCAGTTCTTC
CASSPVTHNEQFF
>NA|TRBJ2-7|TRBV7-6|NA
TGTGCCAGCAGCTACAATACCGACAGCTACGAGCAGTACTTC
CASSYNTDSYEQYF
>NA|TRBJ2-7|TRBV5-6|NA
TGTGCCAGCAGCCCACGGCAGACCGAACCCTCCTACGAGCAGTACTTC
CASSPRQTEPSYEQYF
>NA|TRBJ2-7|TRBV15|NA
TGTGCCACCAGCAGAAGGCAGGGTGGCTCCTACGAGCAGTACTTC
CATSRRQGGSYEQYF
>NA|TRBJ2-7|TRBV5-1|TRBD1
TGCGCCAGCAGCGACGGGACAGGGAAAGGCGAGCAGTACTTC
CASSDGTGKGEQYF
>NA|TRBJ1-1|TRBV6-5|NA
TGTGCCAGCAGAGGCGTCGAAGCTTTCTTT
CASRGVEAFF
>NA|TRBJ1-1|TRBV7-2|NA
TGTGCCAGCAGCCCGCAGCGGGCGAACACTGAAGCTTTCTTT
CASSPQRANTEAFF
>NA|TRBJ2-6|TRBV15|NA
TGTGCCACCAGAAAGGATACTCTGGGGGCCAACGTCCTGACTTTC
CATRKDTLGANVLTF
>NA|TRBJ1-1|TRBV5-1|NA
TGCGCCAGCAGCTTGGTCACCTCCCTGCTGAACACTGAAGCTTTCTTT
CASSLVTSLLNTEAFF
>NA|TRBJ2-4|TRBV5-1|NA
TGCGCCAGCAGCGAGGGACACCGAGCCAAAAACATTCAGTACTTC
CASSEGHRAKNIQYF
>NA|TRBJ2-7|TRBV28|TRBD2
TGTGCCAGCAGCATACTAGCGGGTTTATCCTACGAGCAGTACTTC
CASSILAGLSYEQYF
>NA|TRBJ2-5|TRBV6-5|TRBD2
TGTGCCAGCAGTTTAGGTAGCGGGAGAATGGTAGAGACCCAGTACTTC
CASSLGSGRMVETQYF
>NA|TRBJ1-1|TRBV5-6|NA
TGTGCCAGCAGCTTGGTCCTGAACACTGAAGCTTTCTTT
CASSLVLNTEAFF
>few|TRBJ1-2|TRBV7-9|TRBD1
TGTGCCAGCAGCTTACCTAAGAAGGGACAGGGGGCGGAAGGCTACACCTTC
CASSLPKKGQGAEGYTF
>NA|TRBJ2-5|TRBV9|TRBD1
TGTGCCAGCAGCGTATCCCCCACCCCACAGGGGGCAGAGGAGACCCAGTACTTC
CASSVSPTPQGAEETQYF
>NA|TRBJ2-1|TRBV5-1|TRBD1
TGCGCCAGCAGCCCCCTCGGGGACAGAGGGCAGTTCTTC
CASSPLGDRGQFF
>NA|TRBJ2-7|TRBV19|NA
TGTGCCACCGCACAGAGCTCCTACGAGCAGTACTTC
CATAQSSYEQYF
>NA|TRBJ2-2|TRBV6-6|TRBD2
TGTGCCAGCAGCCTAGGACTAGCGGGACACACCGGGGAGCTGTTTTTT
CASSLGLAGHTGELFF
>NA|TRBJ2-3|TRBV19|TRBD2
TGTGCCAGTAGTATTGAGCGGGAGTTGGGCACAGATACGCAGTATTTT
CASSIERELGTDTQYF
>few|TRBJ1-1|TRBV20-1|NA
TGCAGTACTGCGAGGGGAACTGAAGCTTTCTTT
CSTARGTEAFF
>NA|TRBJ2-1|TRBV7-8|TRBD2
TGTGCCAGCAGCCCCTACCGACTAGCGGGGGGCAATGAGCAGTTCTTC
CASSPYRLAGGNEQFF
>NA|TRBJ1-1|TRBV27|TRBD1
TGTGCCAGCAGGGGCGACAGGGGCCCGTCTGGGTTTTTTCCTGAAGCTTTCTTT
CASRGDRGPSGFFPEAFF
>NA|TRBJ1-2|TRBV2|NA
TGTGCCAGCAGTCCACAGGGAAGGGATGGCTACACCTTC
CASSPQGRDGYTF
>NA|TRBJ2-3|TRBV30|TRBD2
TGTGCCTGGACTAGCGGAGATACGCAGTATTTT
CAWTSGDTQYF
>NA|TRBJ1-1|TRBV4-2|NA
TGTGCCAGCAGCCAGGGGAGGAGGGAAGCTTTCTTT
CASSQGRREAFF
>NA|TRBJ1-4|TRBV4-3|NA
TGCGCCAGCAGCCTACGGGTCAATGAAAAACTGTTTTTT
CASSLRVNEKLFF
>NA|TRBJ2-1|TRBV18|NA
TGTGCCAGCTCACCTGGGAGGGGGACGACCCGCCGGGGTGAGCAGTTCTTC
CASSPGRGTTRRGEQFF
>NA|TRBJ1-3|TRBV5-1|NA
TGCGCCAGCAGCTTGGAAACAATACGCTCTGGAAACACCATATATTTT
CASSLETIRSGNTIYF
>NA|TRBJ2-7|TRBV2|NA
TGTGCCAGCAAAAAGGACGGTACCTACGAGCAGTACTTC
CASKKDGTYEQYF
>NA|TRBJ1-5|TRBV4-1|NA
TGCGCCAGCGCCAGAGGGCCCCCCAATCAGCCCCAGCATTTT
CASARGPPNQPQHF
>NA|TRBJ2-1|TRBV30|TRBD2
TGTGCCTGGATTTCGGGACTAGCGGCTCTCAATGAGCAGTTCTTC
CAWISGLAALNEQFF
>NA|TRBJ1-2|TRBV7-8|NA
TGTGCCAGCAGCTTAGGGGGCTATGGCTACACCTTC
CASSLGGYGYTF
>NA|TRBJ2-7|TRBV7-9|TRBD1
TGTGCCAGCAGTAAGGATAGACAGGGGACTTACGAGCAGTACTTC
CASSKDRQGTYEQYF
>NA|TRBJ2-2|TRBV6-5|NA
TGTGCCAGCAGTTATGGTTTCAACACCGGGGAGCTGTTTTTT
CASSYGFNTGELFF
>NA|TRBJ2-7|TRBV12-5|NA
TGTGCTAGTGGGATTGGGTCCGGCTACGAGCAGTACTTC
CASGIGSGYEQYF
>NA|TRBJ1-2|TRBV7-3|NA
TGTGCCAGCAGCTTCGGGGCAGGGTCTGGCGGCTACACCTTC
CASSFGAGSGGYTF
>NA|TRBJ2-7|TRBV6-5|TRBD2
TGTGCCAGCAGTTACTCTAGCGGGGCGGGATACGAGCAGTACTTC
CASSYSSGAGYEQYF
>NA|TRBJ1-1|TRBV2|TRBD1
TGTGCCAGCAGTGAACAGGGACAGGGTACTGAAGCTTTCTTT
CASSEQGQGTEAFF
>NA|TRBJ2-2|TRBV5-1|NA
TGCGCCAGCAGCCCACAGGGCCTAGGGGAGCTGTTTTTT
CASSPQGLGELFF
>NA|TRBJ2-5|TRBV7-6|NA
TGTGCCAGCAGCTTAGCCGGGCCTACCTACCAAGAGACCCAGTACTTC
CASSLAGPTYQETQYF
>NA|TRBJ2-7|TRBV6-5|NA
TGTGCCAGCAGTTCCCACTACGAGCAGTACTTC
CASSSHYEQYF
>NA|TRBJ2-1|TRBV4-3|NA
TGCGCCAGCAGTGTCAGGGAGAGCTCCTACAATGAGCAGTTCTTC
CASSVRESSYNEQFF
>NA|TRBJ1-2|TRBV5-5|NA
TGTGCCAGCAGCTTTGTACAGGCCACCTTCTATGGCTACACCTTC
CASSFVQATFYGYTF
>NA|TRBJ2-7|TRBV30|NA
TGTGCCTGGAGTGTGAGACAGGTGCTCCCTATAGAGCAGTACTTC
CAWSVRQVLPIEQYF
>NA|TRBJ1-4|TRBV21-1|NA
TGTGCCAGCAGCAAAGACCTACCTGAAAAACTGTTTTTT
CASSKDLPEKLFF
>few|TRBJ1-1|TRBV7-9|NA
TGTGCCAGCCCCGACGGTGAAGCTTTCTTT
CASPDGEAFF
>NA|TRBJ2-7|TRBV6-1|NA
TGTGCCAGCAGGGCACAGGGGGGGAGCTACGAGCAGTACTTC
CASRAQGGSYEQYF
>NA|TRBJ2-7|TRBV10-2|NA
TGCGCCAGCAGCCTCACAAACGAGCAGTACTTC
CASSLTNEQYF
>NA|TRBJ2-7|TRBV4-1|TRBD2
TGCGCCAGCAGCCAAGAACCGGGACTAGTAGGAGCCGAGCAGTACTTC
CASSQEPGLVGAEQYF
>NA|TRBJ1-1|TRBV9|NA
TGTGCCAGCAGCGTAGGAGGACACCTGAACACTGAAGCTTTCTTT
CASSVGGHLNTEAFF
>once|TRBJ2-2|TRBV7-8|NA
TGTGCCAGCAGCTTACGGCGGGTGGGCTTGGGGGAGCTGTTTTTT
CASSLRRVGLGELFF